A single sample gave rise to the 17 T cell receptor beta chains below, sequenced in a study of shared clonotypes between healthy human individuals. TCRdb's copy holds only in-frame clones and misses some; the assay was immunoSEQ multiplex PCR. The sample consists of more than 550,000 clones, 90% of them appearing once. Sequencing used memory CD8+ T cells from PBMCs. Noted subset: CD45RO+ cells pooled with CCR7-negative TemRA cells. The source is a young man in good health. Some clones in this sample may be carry-over from other donors' samples.

The chain recombines TRBV6-5 with TRBJ2-7; 9 bases are a match to TRBD2. Germline V gives CDR1 MNHEY, CDR2 SVGAGI. The CDR3 is made up of 15 amino acids. V shed 4 bases and J 5 bases; nucleotides not matched to a gene: 9. The CDR3 DNA sequence: TGTGCCAGCAGTTCAGAGCGGGAGGCGCTCCACGAGCAGTACTTC. Translated: CASSSEREALHEQYF.

This clone appeared a single time. The chain combines TRBV5-1 with TRBJ2-7; D gene ambiguous. Germline V gene lookup returns CDR1 SGHRS and CDR2 YFSETQ. This CDR3 is 13 amino acids long. Trimming left V 7 bases short and J 3 bases short, with 14 bases between. This CDR3 reads CASGDTAFYEQYF. The DNA of the CDR3 is TGCGCCAGCGGAGATACAGCCTTCTACGAGCAGTACTTC.

The CDR3 is CASSLGRPSSHNEQFF. DNA of the CDR3: TGTGCCAGCAGCTTAGGAAGGCCTAGCAGTCACAATGAGCAGTTCTTC. The chain employs TRBV7-6 and TRBJ2-1, with a tentative D call TRBD2 (5 bases). Between the trimmed V and J ends, which lost 1 base and 5 bases, there was a span of 15 bases. Per germline, CDR1 SGHVS and CDR2 FNYEAQ. CDR3 size: 16 residues.

V is TRBV5-1 and J is TRBJ1-2, with D possibly being TRBD1 (5 bases). Looked up from germline, CDR1 is SGHRS and CDR2 is YFSETQ. The CDR3 spans 12 residues. The V end lost 7 bases, the J end lost 4 bases, and 11 bases lay between the germline ends. The CDR3: CASRNRIYGYTF. The CDR3 DNA reads TGCGCCAGCCGAAACAGGATCTATGGCTACACCTTC.

The rearrangement joins TRBV28 to TRBJ2-6, with D possibly being TRBD2 (6 bases). Germline CDR1 reads MDHEN; CDR2 reads SYDVKM. The CDR3 is made up of 15 amino acids. The V end was cut by 4 bases, the J end by 0 bases, with 7 bases between. CDR3 residues: CASSYGGSGANVLTF. The CDR3 nucleotides are TGTGCCAGCAGTTACGGGGGCTCTGGGGCCAACGTCCTGACTTTC.

V and J are TRBV7-9 and TRBJ2-3; no reliable D call. This CDR3 comprises 14 residues. Germline values: CDR1 SEHNR, CDR2 FQNEAQ (reference sequence). Trimming took 8 bases from V and 0 from J, leaving 12 bases between them. The CDR3: CASGFRTSTDTQYF. As DNA, the CDR3 is TGTGCCAGCGGGTTCAGAACTAGCACAGATACGCAGTATTTT. Together with reference TRBV7-9 and TRBJ2-3, the CDR3 gives the full variable domain: DTGVSQNPRHKITKRGQNVTFRCDPISEHNRLYWYRQTLGQGPEFLTYFQNEAQLEKSRLLSDRFSAERPKGSFSTLEIQRTEQGDSAMYLCASGFRTSTDTQYFGPGTRLTVL.

The rearrangement links TRBV14 to TRBJ2-2; D is unresolved. Germline assignment: CDR1 SGHDN and CDR2 FVKESK. The CDR3 loop spans 19 amino acids. The V end was cut by 0 bases, the J end by 3 bases, with 20 bases between. The CDR3 sequence: CASSQDLTGGFGDTGELFF. The CDR3 DNA sequence: TGTGCCAGCAGCCAAGATCTTACGGGTGGTTTCGGTGACACCGGGGAGCTGTTTTTT.

The chain carries TRBV4-1 and TRBJ2-7; D is unresolved. In germline, CDR1 is MGHRA, CDR2 YSYEKL. The CDR3 contains 12 residues. The germline V and J ends were trimmed by 2 bases and 7 bases, with 9 bases remaining between them. CDR3 bases: TGCGCCAGCAGCCAACCCCCGAGGGAGCAGTACTTC. Its protein is CASSQPPREQYF.

The table lists this clone with a count of one. The V and J genes are TRBV11-2 and TRBJ2-1; D perhaps matches TRBD1 (5 bases). Germline V gene lookup returns CDR1 SGHAT and CDR2 FQNNGV. This CDR3 has 15 residues. Trimming stripped 5 bases from V and 4 bases from J, with 15 bases between. CDR3 in amino acids: CASSHPDRPYNEQFF. The CDR3 region has the DNA TGTGCCAGCAGCCACCCCGACAGACCATACAATGAGCAGTTCTTC.

The chain links TRBV15 to TRBJ2-1; D unresolved. Between the trimmed V and J ends, which lost 3 bases and 7 bases, there was a span of 10 bases. The germline CDR1 and CDR2 sequences are LNHNV and YYDKDF (reference sequence). The CDR3 sequence is 13 residues long. In DNA form, the CDR3 reads TGTGCCACCAGCAGTAGACTTCAGAATGAGCAGTTCTTC. Its translation: CATSSRLQNEQFF.

This rearrangement joins TRBV10-3 to TRBJ1-2, with TRBD1 matching over 11 bases. The V and J ends lost 3 bases and 4 bases, in that order; junction bases with no gene match: 4. CDR3 length: 15 residues. Looked up from germline, CDR1 is ENHRY and CDR2 is SYGVKD. The CDR3 bases are TGTGCCATCAGTGAAAGGGACAGGGGGACCTATGGCTACACCTTC. Translating gives CAISERDRGTYGYTF.

The genes are TRBV4-2 and TRBJ1-2; no firm D call. The CDR3 covers 13 residues. With 7 bases removed from V and 2 bases from J, the gap between germline ends came to 11 bases. Germline loops: CDR1 LGHNA, CDR2 YNFKEQ. The CDR3 region has the DNA TGTGCCAGCACCCTCAACCCCAACTATGGCTACACCTTC. Amino acids: CASTLNPNYGYTF.

The V and J genes are TRBV30 and TRBJ1-2; D uncertain. V was trimmed by 0 bases and J by 5 bases, leaving 10 bases between them. The CDR3 is made up of 13 amino acids. CDR1 and CDR2 (germline): GTSNPN, SVGIG (reference sequence). CDR3 residues: CAWSVAGGYGYTF. As DNA, the CDR3 is TGTGCCTGGAGTGTGGCAGGAGGTTATGGCTACACCTTC.

The V and J genes are TRBV11-1 and TRBJ2-7; weak D call: TRBD1 (5 bases). This CDR3 region has 13 residues. Trimming pared 5 bases from V and 3 bases from J, leaving 11 bases between. Germline CDR1 and CDR2: SGHAT and FQDESV (reference sequence). Here the CDR3 DNA reads TGTGCCAGCAGCGCCGGGCAGGGCTACGAGCAGTACTTC. It yields the protein CASSAGQGYEQYF.

The genes are TRBV9 and TRBJ1-2; TRBD1 matches 10 bases. There are 16 residues in the CDR3. V lost 3 bases, J lost 4 bases, and 9 bases stayed unmatched. The V gene's germline CDR1 is SGDLS and CDR2 YYNGEE. The CDR3 nucleotides read TGTGCCAGCAGCGGGGCCGGGACAGGGGTTACCTATGGCTACACCTTC. Translated: CASSGAGTGVTYGYTF.

The chain employs TRBV30 and TRBJ1-3, with unresolved D. The CDR3 runs to 15 residues. V dropped 1 base and J dropped 0 bases, with 10 bases sitting between them. The germline V gene has CDR1 GTSNPN and CDR2 SVGIG (reference sequence). CDR3 in amino acids: CAWSARLLSGNTIYF. The DNA for the CDR3 is TGTGCCTGGAGTGCCAGACTCCTCTCTGGAAACACCATATATTTT.

The V call is TRBV7-6, the J call TRBJ2-1; TRBD2 matches at 7 bases. The germline V gene encodes CDR1 SGHVS and CDR2 FNYEAQ. The junction had 7 bases not matched to a gene; V was cut back by 4 bases and J by 7 bases. The CDR3 runs 14 residues. The DNA of the CDR3 is TGTGCCAGCAGCTCAGGTGGGAGGGGAAATGAGCAGTTCTTC. Residues: CASSSGGRGNEQFF.